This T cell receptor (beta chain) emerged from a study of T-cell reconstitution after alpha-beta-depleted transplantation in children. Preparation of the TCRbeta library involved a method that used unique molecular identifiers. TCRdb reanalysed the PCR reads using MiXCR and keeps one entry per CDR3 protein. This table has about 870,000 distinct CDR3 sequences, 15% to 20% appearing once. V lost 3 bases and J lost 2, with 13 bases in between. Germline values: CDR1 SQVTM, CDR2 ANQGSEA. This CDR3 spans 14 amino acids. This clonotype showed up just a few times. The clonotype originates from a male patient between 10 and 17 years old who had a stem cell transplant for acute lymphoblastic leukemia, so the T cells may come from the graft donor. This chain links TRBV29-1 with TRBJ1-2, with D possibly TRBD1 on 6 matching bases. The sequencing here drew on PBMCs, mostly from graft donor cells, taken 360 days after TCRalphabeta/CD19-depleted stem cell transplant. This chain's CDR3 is CSVDGGRWNYGYTF. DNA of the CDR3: TGCAGCGTTGACGGGGGGCGCTGGAACTATGGCTACACCTTC.